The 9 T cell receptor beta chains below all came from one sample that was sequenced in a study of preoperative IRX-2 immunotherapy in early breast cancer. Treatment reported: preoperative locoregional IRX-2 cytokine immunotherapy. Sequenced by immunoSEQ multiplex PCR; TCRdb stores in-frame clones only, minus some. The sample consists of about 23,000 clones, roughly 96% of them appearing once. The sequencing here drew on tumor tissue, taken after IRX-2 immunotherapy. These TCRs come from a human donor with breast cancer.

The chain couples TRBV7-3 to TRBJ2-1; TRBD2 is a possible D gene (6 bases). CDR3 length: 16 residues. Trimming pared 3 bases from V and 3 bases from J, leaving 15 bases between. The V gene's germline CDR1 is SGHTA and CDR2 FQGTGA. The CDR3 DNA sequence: TGTGCCAGCAGCTTGGTGACTAGGATAAACTACAATGAGCAGTTCTTC. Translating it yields CASSLVTRINYNEQFF.

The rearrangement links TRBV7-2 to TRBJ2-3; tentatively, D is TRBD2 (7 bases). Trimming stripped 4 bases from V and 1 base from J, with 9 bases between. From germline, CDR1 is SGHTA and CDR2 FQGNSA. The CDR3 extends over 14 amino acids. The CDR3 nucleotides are TGTGCCAGCAGCTCGGGGGGCGGCACAGATACGCAGTATTTT. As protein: CASSSGGGTDTQYF.

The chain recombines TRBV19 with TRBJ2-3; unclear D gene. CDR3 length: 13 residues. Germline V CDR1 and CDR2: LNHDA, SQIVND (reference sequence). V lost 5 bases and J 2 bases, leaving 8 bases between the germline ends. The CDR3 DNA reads TGTGCCAGTAGTTCCGGTTCCACAGATACGCAGTATTTT. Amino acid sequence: CASSSGSTDTQYF.

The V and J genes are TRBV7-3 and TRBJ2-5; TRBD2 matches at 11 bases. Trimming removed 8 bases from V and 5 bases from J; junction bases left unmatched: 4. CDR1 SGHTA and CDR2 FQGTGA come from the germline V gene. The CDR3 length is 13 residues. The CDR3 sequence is CASGVAGGETQYF. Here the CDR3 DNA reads TGTGCCAGCGGGGTAGCGGGAGGGGAGACCCAGTACTTC.

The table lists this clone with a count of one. This CDR3 is CASSRYRGLEVDTQYF. The CDR3 DNA reads as TGTGCCAGCAGTAGATACAGGGGGCTTGAGGTAGATACGCAGTATTTT. This rearrangement joins TRBV27 to TRBJ2-3, with 9 bases fitting TRBD1. The junction had 11 bases not matched to a gene; V was cut back by 5 bases and J by 5 bases. Germline V gene data show CDR1 as MNHEY and CDR2 as SMNVEV (reference sequence). There are 16 residues in the CDR3.

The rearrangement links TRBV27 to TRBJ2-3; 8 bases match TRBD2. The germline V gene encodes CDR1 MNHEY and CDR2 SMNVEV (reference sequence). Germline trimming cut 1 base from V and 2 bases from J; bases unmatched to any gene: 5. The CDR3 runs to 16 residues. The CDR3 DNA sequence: TGTGCCAGCAGTTTATATAGCGGGGCTAACACAGATACGCAGTATTTT. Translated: CASSLYSGANTDTQYF.

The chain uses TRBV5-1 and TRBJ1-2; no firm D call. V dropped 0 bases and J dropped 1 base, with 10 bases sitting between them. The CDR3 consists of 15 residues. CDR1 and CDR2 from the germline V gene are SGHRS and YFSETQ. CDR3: CASSLGRFINYGYTF. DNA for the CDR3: TGCGCCAGCAGCTTGGGAAGGTTTATTAACTATGGCTACACCTTC.

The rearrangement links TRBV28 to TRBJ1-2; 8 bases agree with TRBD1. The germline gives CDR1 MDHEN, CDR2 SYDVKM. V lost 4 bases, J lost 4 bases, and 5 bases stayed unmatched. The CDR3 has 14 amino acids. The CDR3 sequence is CASSSRGRIYGYTF. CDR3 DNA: TGTGCCAGCAGTTCCAGGGGGCGGATCTATGGCTACACCTTC.

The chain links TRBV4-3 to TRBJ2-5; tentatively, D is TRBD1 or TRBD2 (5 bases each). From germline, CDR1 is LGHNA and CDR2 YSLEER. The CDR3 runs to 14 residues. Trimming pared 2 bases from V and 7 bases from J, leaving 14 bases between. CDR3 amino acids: CASSQPGTDGTQYF. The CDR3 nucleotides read TGCGCCAGCAGCCAACCCGGGACGGACGGGACCCAGTACTTC.